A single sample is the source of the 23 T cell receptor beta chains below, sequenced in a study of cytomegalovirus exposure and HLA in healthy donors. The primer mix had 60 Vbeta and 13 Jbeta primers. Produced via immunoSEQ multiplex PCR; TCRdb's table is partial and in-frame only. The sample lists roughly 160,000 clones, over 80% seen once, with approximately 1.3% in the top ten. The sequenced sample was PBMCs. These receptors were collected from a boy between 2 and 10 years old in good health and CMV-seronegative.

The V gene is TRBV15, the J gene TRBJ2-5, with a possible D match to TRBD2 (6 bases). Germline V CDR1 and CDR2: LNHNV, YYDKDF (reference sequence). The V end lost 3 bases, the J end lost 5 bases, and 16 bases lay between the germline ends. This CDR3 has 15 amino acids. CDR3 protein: CATSRRGPKWETQYF. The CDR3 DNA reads TGTGCCACCAGCAGGCGGGGACCCAAATGGGAGACCCAGTACTTC. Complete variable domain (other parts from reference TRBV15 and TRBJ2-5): DAMVIQNPRYQVTQFGKPVTLSCSQTLNHNVMYWYQQKSSQAPKLLFHYYDKDFNNEADTPDNFQSRRPNTSFCFLDIRSPGLGDTAMYLCATSRRGPKWETQYFGPGTRLLVL.

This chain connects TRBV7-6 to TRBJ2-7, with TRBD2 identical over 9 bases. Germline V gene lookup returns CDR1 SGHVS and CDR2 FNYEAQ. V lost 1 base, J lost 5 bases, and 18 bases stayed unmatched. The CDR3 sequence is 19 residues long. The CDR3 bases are TGTGCCAGCAGCTTAGTTAGCGCGGGAGGGCCATATTCCTGGGACGAGCAGTACTTC. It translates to CASSLVSAGGPYSWDEQYF.

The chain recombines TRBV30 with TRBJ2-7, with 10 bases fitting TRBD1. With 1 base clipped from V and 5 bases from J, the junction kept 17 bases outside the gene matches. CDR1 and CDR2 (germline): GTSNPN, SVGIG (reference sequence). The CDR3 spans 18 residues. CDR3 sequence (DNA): TGTGCCTGGAGTGGCAGGGGATTTTCGGGACAGGGGTCCAACGAGCAGTACTTC. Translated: CAWSGRGFSGQGSNEQYF. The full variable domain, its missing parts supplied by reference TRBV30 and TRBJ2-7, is SQTIHQWPATLVQPVGSPLSLECTVEGTSNPNLYWYRQAAGRGLQLLFYSVGIGQISSEVPQNLSASRPQDRQFILSSKKLLLSDSGFYLCAWSGRGFSGQGSNEQYFGPGTRLTVT.

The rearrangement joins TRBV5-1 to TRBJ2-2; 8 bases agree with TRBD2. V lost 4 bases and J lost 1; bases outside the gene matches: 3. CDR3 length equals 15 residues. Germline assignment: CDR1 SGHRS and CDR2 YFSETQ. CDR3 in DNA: TGCGCCAGCAGCGACACTAGCGGGAACACCGGGGAGCTGTTTTTT. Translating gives CASSDTSGNTGELFF.

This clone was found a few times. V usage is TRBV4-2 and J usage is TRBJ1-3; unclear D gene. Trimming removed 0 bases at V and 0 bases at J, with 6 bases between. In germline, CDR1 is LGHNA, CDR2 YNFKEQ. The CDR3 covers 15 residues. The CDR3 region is CASSQDRGSGNTIYF. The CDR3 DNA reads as TGTGCCAGCAGCCAAGATCGAGGCTCTGGAAACACCATATATTTT.

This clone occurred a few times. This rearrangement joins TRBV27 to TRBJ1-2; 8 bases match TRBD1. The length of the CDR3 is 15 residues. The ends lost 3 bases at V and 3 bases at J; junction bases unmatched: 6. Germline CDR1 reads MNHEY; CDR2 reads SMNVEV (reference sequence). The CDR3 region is CASSFGAGGDYGYTF. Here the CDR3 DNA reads TGTGCCAGCAGTTTCGGGGCAGGGGGCGACTATGGCTACACCTTC.

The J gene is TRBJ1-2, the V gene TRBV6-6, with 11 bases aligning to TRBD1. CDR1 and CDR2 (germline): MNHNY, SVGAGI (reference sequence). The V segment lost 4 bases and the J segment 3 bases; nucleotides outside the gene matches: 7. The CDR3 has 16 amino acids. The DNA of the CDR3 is TGTGCCAGCAGTTCCAAGGGGACAGGGGGTGACTATGGCTACACCTTC. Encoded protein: CASSSKGTGGDYGYTF.

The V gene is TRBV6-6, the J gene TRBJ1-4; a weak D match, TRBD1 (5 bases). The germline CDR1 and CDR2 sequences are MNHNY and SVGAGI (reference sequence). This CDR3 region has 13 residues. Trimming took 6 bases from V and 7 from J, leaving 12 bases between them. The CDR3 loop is CASSFDRIEKLFF. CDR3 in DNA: TGTGCCAGCAGCTTCGACAGAATTGAAAAACTGTTTTTT.

The CDR3 is CASSLAGASDTQYF. The CDR3 region has the DNA TGTGCCAGCAGTTTAGCGGGAGCATCAGATACGCAGTATTTT. The chain carries TRBV6-6 and TRBJ2-3; TRBD2 matches 9 bases. Unmatched junction bases numbered 3, after V lost 4 bases and J lost 4 bases. From germline, CDR1 is MNHNY and CDR2 SVGAGI (reference sequence). This CDR3 is built from 14 residues.

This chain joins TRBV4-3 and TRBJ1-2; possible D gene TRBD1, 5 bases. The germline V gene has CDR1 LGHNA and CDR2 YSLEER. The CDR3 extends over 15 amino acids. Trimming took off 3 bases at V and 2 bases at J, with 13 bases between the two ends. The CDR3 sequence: CASSQGPNLNYGYTF. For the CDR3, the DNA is TGCGCCAGCAGCCAGGGGCCAAATCTGAACTATGGCTACACCTTC.

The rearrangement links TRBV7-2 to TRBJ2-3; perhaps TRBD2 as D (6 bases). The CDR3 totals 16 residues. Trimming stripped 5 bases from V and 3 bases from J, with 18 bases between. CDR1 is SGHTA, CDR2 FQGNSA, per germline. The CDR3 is CASSLTGTPLTDTQYF. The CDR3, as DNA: TGTGCCAGCAGCCTAACCGGGACTCCCTTAACAGATACGCAGTATTTT.

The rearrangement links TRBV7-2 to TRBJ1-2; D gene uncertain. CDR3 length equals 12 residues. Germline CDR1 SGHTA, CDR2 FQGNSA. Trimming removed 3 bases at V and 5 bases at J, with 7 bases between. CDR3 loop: CASSFTGYGYTF. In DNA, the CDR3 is TGTGCCAGCAGCTTTACGGGTTATGGCTACACCTTC. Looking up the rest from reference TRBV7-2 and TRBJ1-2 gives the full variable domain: GAGVSQSPSNKVTEKGKDVELRCDPISGHTALYWYRQSLGQGLEFLIYFQGNSAPDKSGLPSDRFSAERTGGSVSTLTIQRTQQEDSAVYLCASSFTGYGYTFGSGTRLTVV.

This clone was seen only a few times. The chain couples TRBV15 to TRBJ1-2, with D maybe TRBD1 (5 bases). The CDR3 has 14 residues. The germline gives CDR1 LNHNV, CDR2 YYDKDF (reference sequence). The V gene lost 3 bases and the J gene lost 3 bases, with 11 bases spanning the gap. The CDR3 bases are TGTGCCACCAGCAGCGACTCGGGGGACTATGGCTACACCTTC. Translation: CATSSDSGDYGYTF.

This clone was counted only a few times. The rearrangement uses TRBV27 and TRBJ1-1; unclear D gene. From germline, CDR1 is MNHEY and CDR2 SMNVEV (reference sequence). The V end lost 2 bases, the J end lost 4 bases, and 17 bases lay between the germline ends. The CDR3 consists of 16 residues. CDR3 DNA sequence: TGTGCCAGCAGTTTAGTTTTCGGTGAGGGAAGCACTGAAGCTTTCTTT. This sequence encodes CASSLVFGEGSTEAFF.

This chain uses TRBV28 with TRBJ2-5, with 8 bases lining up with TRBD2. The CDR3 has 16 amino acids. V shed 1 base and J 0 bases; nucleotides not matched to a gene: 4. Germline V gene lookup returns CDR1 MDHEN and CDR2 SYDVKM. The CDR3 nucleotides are TGTGCCAGCAGTTTATTGTCAGCGGGAGACCAAGAGACCCAGTACTTC. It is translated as CASSLLSAGDQETQYF.

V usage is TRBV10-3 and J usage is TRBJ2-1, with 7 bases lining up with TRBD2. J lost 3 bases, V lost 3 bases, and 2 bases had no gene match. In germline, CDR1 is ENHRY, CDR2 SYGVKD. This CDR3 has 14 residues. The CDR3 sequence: CAISDGGSYNEQFF. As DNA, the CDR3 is TGTGCCATCAGTGACGGCGGGAGCTACAATGAGCAGTTCTTC.

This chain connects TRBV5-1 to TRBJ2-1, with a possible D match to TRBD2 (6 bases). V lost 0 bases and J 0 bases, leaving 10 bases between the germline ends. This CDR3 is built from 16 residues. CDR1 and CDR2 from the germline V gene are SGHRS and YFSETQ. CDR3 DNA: TGCGCCAGCAGCTTGGTAGCGGCTAGCTCCTACAATGAGCAGTTCTTC. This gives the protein CASSLVAASSYNEQFF.

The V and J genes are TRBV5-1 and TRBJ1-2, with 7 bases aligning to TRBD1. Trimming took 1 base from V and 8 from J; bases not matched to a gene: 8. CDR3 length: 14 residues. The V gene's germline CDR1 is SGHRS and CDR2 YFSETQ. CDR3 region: CASSLTGEAGGYTF. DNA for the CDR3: TGCGCCAGCAGCTTGACAGGGGAAGCGGGCGGCTACACCTTC.

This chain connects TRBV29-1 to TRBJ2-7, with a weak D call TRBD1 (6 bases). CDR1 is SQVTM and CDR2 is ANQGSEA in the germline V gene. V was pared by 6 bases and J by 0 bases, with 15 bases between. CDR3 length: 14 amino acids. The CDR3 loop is CSVVQGPSSYEQYF. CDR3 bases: TGCAGCGTCGTTCAGGGGCCGAGCTCCTACGAGCAGTACTTC.

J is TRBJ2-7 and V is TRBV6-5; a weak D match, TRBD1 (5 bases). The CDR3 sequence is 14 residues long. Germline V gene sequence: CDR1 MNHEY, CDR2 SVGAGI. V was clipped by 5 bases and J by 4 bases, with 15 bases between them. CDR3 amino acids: CASSETPGPYEQYF. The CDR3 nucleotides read TGTGCCAGCAGTGAAACCCCAGGGCCTTACGAGCAGTACTTC.

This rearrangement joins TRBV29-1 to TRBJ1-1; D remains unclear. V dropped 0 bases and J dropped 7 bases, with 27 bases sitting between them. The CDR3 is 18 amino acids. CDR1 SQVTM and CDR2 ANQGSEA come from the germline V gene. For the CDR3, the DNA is TGCAGCGTTGAAGACGCGCTGGCTAAGGCGTTTGGAGGAATTGAAGCTTTCTTT. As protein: CSVEDALAKAFGGIEAFF.

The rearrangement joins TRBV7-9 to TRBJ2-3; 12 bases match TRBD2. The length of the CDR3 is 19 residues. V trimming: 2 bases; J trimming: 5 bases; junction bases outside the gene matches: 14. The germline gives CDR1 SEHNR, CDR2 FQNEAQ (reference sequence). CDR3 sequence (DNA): TGTGCCAGCAGCTTACTAGCGGGGGGGCCAAGCTTTAGTCGAGATACGCAGTATTTT. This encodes CASSLLAGGPSFSRDTQYF.

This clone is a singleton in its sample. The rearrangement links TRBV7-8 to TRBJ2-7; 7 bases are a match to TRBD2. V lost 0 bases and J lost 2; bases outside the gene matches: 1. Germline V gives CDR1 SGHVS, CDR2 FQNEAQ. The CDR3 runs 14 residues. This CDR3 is CASSLAGGAYEQYF. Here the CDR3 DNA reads TGTGCCAGCAGCTTAGCGGGAGGGGCCTACGAGCAGTACTTC.